What follows is one T cell receptor (beta chain) and its context. What this receptor recognizes is not known. It has no much larger one-base neighbor in the sample; base qualities were not kept. The data were obtained in a study of blood T cell repertoires in COVID-19 (TCRdb year 2020). Turning to the overall study: The collaborator samples originated in the United States, Italy and Spain and spanned the acute and convalescent phases of COVID-19. The material from the prospective study consisted of cDNA or gDNA derived from T cells, B-cell-depleted T cells, or PBMCs. Subjects who had been exposed to COVID-19, were actively infected with it, or had recovered from it provided the deeply sampled blood TCRbeta repertoires that made up the dataset. The repertoires were released in a freely available public database intended as a resource for research on the immune response to SARS-CoV-2. Samples were obtained from the ongoing ImmuneRACE study (first 160 participants) and from 1,000 to 1,500 subjects provided by 6 global collaborators. Sample metadata almost always included a de-identified subject ID, COVID-19 status, age in years and sex. HLA class I and class II types, where available, came from metadata supplied by the sample provider rather than from assay-based typing. General study outcomes and caveats: The quantity of clinical and demographic metadata differed by source and by participant and was supplied without curation.

TCRbeta CDR3 regions were amplified from genomic DNA by means of the immunoSEQ Assay, a bias-controlled multiplex PCR. The paper's data handling went like this. The number of nucleated cells in each sample was estimated from the amplification of reference gene primers within the assay. To quantify the absolute abundance of each unique TCRbeta CDR3 rearrangement, sequence reads were collapsed and filtered. For each sample, productive Simpson clonality was calculated by taking the square root of Simpson's diversity index across productive rearrangements. TCRdb retrieved this table from immuneACCESS and kept in-frame rearrangements only. Not all clones are present; in checked studies, unresolved V genes account for under half, and no reason is known for the remainder. V and J calls and clone size are given by that table; D and trimming were obtained from the DNA. The sample table records around 160,000 clones; around 83% of these occur just once. The ten largest make up 5.5% to 7.5% of the sample.

Enrolling through a virtual design, the prospective study's participants ranged in age from about 18 to 89 years and lived across more than 20 United States geographic areas. To assign participants to cohorts, the prospective study relied on clinical history that participants themselves reported in a screening survey and a study questionnaire. Exposed participants were defined as having been in contact with someone with a PCR-confirmed or clinician-diagnosed COVID-19 case within 2 weeks of study entry. Each participant in the prospective study had whole blood, serum and a nasopharyngeal or oropharyngeal swab collected by mobile phlebotomists. Prospective study participants could optionally give additional blood draws and questionnaires over an approximately 2-month period. Blood samples from the prospective study were shipped frozen or at room temperature prior to DNA extraction. Sample: PBMCs or T cells enriched from blood (not recorded which). This TCR was recovered from a woman in her forties or fifties who had been exposed to COVID-19.

CDR3 loop: CASSLLQGGGYTF. In nucleotide form, the sequence is TGTGCCAGCAGTTTATTACAGGGTGGAGGCTACACCTTC. The chain is encoded by TRBV12-3 or TRBV12-4 joined to TRBJ1-2; the D gene is possibly TRBD1, with 6 bases matching. V was cut back by 2 bases and J by 8 bases, leaving a gap of 12 bases between them. Inclusive of the bounding cysteine and phenylalanine, the CDR3 is 13 residues long. The CDR3 DNA has 39 bases and is translated from base 1.